The clone carrying this T cell receptor beta chain was observed once. This specimen belongs to a study of T cell changes during pregnancy in multiple sclerosis. Data came from immunoSEQ multiplex PCR; TCRdb stores just in-frame clones and leaves some out. The table shows about 51,000 clones, with 90% to 95% occurring only once. This receptor was obtained from a female donor with multiple sclerosis, enrolled in a pregnancy study. The specimen was CD4+ T cells from peripheral blood mononuclear cells, collected in the second trimester of pregnancy.

The CDR3 loop is CASSLNRGGSPLHF. The CDR3 region has the DNA TGTGCCAGCAGCTTGAACAGGGGGGGTTCACCCCTCCACTTT. The chain employs TRBV5-4 and TRBJ1-6; 8 bases line up with TRBD1. Germline values: CDR1 SGHNT, CDR2 YYREEE (reference sequence). The junction had 3 bases not matched to a gene; V was cut back by 1 base and J by 9 bases. The CDR3 has 14 residues.